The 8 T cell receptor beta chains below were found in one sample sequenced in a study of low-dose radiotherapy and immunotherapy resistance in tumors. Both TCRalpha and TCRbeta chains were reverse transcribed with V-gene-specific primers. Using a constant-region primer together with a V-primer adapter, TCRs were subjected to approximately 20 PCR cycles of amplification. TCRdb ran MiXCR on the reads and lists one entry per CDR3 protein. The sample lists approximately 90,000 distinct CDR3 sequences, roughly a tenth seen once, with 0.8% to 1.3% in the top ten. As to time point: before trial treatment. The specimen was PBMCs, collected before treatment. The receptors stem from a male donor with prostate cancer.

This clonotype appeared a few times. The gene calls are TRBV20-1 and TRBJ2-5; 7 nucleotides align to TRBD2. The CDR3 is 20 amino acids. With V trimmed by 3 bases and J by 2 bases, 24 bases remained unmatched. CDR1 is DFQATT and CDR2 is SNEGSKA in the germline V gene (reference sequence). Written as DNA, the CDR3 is TGCAGTGCTAGGAGAGTTCCGAGTAACCCCGGACTAGAGGGGCAAGAGACCCAGTACTTC. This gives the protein CSARRVPSNPGLEGQETQYF.

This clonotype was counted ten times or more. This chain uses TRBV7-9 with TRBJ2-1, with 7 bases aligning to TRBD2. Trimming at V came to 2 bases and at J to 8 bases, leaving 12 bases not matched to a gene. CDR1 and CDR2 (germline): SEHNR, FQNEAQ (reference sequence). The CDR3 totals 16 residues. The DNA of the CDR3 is TGTGCCAGCAGCTTACGACCCAGCGGGGTGAAGGATGAGCAGTTCTTC. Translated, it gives CASSLRPSGVKDEQFF.

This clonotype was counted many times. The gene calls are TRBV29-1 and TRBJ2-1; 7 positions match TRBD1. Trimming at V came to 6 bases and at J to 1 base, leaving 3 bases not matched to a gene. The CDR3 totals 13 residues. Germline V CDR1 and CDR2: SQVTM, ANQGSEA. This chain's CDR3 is CSVTGESYNEQFF. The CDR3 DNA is TGCAGCGTAACAGGGGAATCCTACAATGAGCAGTTCTTC.

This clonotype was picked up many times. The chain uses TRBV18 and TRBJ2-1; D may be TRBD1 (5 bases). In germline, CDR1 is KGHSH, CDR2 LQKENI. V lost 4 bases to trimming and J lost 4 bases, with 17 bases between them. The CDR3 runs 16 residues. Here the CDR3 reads CASSLQRTPPYNEQFF. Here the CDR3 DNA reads TGTGCCAGCTCACTACAACGGACACCTCCTTACAATGAGCAGTTCTTC.

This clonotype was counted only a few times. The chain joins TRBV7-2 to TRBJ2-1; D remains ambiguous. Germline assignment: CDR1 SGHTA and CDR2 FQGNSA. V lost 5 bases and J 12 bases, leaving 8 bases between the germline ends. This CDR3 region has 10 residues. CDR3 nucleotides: TGTGCCAGCAGCACCCGCGGGCAGTTCTTC. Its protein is CASSTRGQFF.

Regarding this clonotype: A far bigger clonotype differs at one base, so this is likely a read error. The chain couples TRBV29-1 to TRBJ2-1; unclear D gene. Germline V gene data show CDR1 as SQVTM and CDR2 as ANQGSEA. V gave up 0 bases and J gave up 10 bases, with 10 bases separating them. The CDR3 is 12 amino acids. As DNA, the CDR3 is TGCAGCGTTGAAGATCGACTTTACGAGCAGTTCTTC. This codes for CSVEDRLYEQFF.

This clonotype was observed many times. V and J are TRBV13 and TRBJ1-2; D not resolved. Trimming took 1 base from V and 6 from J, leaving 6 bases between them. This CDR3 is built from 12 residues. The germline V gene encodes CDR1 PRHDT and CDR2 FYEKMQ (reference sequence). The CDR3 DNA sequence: TGTGCCAGCAGCTTAGAGTACCATGGCTACACCTTC. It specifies CASSLEYHGYTF. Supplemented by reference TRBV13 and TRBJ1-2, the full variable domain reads AAGVIQSPRHLIKEKRETATLKCYPIPRHDTVYWYQQGPGQDPQFLISFYEKMQSDKGSIPDRFSAQQFSDYHSELNMSSLELGDSALYFCASSLEYHGYTFGSGTRLTVV.

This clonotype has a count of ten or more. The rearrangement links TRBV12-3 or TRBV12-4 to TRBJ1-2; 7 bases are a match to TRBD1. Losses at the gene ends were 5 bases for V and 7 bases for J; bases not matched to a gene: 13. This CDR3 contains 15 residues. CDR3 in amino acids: CASSRDRAVGVGYTF. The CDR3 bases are TGTGCCAGCAGTCGAGACAGGGCGGTTGGGGTTGGCTACACCTTC.